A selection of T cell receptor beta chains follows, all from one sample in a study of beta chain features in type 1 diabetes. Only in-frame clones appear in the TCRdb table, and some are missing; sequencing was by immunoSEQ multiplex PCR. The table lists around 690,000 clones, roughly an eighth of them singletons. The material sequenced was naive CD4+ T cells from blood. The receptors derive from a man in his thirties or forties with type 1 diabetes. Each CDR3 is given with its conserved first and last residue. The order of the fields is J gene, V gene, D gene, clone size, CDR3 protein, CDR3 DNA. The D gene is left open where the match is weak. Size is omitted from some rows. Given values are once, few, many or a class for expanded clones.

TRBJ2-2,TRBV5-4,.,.,CASSWVDRPTGELFF,TGTGCCAGCAGCTGGGTAGACAGGCCCACCGGGGAGCTGTTTTTT
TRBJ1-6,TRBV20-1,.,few,CSAGDTSPLHF,TGCAGTGCTGGGGACACTTCACCCCTCCACTTT
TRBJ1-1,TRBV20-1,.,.,CSGTVGFEAFF,TGCAGTGGGACGGTCGGATTTGAAGCTTTCTTT
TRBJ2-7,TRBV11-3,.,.,CASSLDRPENSYEQYF,TGTGCCAGCAGCTTAGATCGGCCCGAGAACTCCTACGAGCAGTACTTC
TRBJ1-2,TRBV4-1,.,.,CASSQDGRGEYGYTF,TGCGCCAGCAGCCAAGACGGACGGGGGGAGTATGGCTACACCTTC
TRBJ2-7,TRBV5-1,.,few,CASSFLGSEGYEQYF,TGCGCCAGCAGCTTCCTGGGCAGCGAGGGCTACGAGCAGTACTTC
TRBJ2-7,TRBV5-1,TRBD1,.,CASSLQTGSYEQYF,TGCGCCAGCAGCCTTCAGACAGGGTCCTACGAGCAGTACTTC
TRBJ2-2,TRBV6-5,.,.,CASSSGANTGELFF,TGTGCCAGCAGTTCGGGGGCAAACACCGGGGAGCTGTTTTTT
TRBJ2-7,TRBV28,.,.,CASSTPGRNYEQYF,TGTGCCAGCAGTACCCCGGGACGGAACTACGAGCAGTACTTC
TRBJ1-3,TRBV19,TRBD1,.,CASRGQGLRGNTIYF,TGTGCCAGTAGAGGACAGGGGCTGCGCGGAAACACCATATATTTT
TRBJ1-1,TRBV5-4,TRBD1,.,CASSPAGQGGIGVSTEAFF,TGTGCCAGCAGCCCAGCGGGACAGGGGGGTATCGGAGTATCCACTGAAGCTTTCTTT
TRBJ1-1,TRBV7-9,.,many,CASISRGLEAFF,TGTGCCAGCATCTCCCGCGGCTTAGAGGCTTTCTTT
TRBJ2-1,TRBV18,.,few,CASSPPGPGGNEQFF,TGTGCCAGCTCACCCCCGGGACCGGGTGGCAATGAGCAGTTCTTC
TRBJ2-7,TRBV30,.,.,CATTGSYEQYF,TGTGCCACCACGGGCAGCTACGAGCAGTACTTC
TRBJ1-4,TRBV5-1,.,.,CASSADGGRGEKLFF,TGCGCCAGCAGCGCCGACGGGGGGCGCGGTGAAAAACTGTTTTTT
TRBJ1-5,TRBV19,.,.,CASSMYGVGNQPQHF,TGTGCCAGTAGTATGTACGGGGTTGGCAATCAGCCCCAGCATTTT
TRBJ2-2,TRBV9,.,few,CASSVRGTNTGELFF,TGTGCCAGCAGCGTACGAGGGACCAACACCGGGGAGCTGTTTTTT
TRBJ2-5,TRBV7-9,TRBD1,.,CASSYLPGGGETQYF,TGTGCCAGCAGCTACCTCCCAGGGGGTGGAGAGACCCAGTACTTC
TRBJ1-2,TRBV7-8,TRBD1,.,CASSLNRDRVYGYTF,TGTGCCAGCAGCCTAAACCGGGACAGGGTCTATGGCTACACCTTC
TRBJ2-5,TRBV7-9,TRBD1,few,CASSIGWTGGRAEETQYF,TGTGCCAGCAGCATAGGCTGGACAGGGGGGCGCGCAGAAGAGACCCAGTACTTC
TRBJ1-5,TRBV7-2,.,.,CASSLVGGPLSNQPQHF,TGTGCCAGCAGCTTAGTCGGGGGACCACTTAGCAATCAGCCCCAGCATTTT
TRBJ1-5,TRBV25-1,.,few,CASSDIGWGQPQHF,TGTGCCAGCAGTGATATAGGCTGGGGTCAGCCCCAGCATTTT
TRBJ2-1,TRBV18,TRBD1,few,CASSPRDRGLGNEQFF,TGTGCCAGCTCACCACGGGACAGGGGGCTGGGGAATGAGCAGTTCTTC
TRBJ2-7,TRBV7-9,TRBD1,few,CASSLQGVSYEQYF,TGTGCCAGCAGCTTACAGGGGGTGTCCTACGAGCAGTACTTC
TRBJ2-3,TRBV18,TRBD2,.,CASSPYLAGGSTDTQYF,TGTGCCAGCTCACCCTATTTAGCGGGGGGCTCCACAGATACGCAGTATTTT
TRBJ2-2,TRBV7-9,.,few,CASSLVEAGELFF,TGTGCCAGCAGTTTGGTGGAAGCCGGGGAGCTGTTTTTT
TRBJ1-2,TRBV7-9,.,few,CASIDQGASYGYTF,TGTGCCAGCATCGATCAGGGAGCCTCCTATGGCTACACCTTC
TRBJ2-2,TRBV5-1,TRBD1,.,CASGQGRGTGELFF,TGCGCCAGCGGACAGGGGAGAGGAACCGGGGAGCTGTTTTTT
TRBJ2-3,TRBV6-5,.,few,CASSYRQGIADTQYF,TGTGCCAGCAGTTACAGGCAGGGGATTGCAGATACGCAGTATTTT